The rows below give T cell receptor beta chains drawn from one sample of a study of type 1 and type 2 diabetes patients. TCRdb reprocessed the multiplex PCR reads via MiXCR and lists one record per CDR3 protein. The sample has 250,000 or so distinct CDR3 sequences; around 47% are singletons. What was sequenced was peripheral blood mononuclear cells (PBMCs). The receptors shown here come from a man between 18 and 35 years old with type 2 diabetes. Each CDR3 is given with its conserved first and last residue. D genes are given only for firm matches. A clone size is listed for some rows: how often the clone was seen (once, few, many), or a class if it is expanded.

size	V	J	D	CDR3	DNA
few	TRBV20-1	TRBJ2-1	-	CSATPGLPSYNEQFF	TGCAGTGCTACCCCGGGACTCCCGTCCTACAATGAGCAGTTCTTC
few	TRBV19	TRBJ2-2	-	CASSDRGNGELFF	TGTGCCAGTAGTGATAGGGGGAACGGGGAGCTGTTTTTT
-	TRBV5-1	TRBJ1-2	-	CASRPGGGYTF	TGTGCCAGCAGGCCCGGAGGAGGGTACACCTTC
-	TRBV7-8	TRBJ1-5	TRBD1	CASSYDRGGQPQHF	TGTGCCAGCAGCTATGACAGGGGAGGTCAGCCCCAGCATTTT
-	TRBV20-1	TRBJ2-7	TRBD2	CSARYISGSYEQYF	TGCAGTGCTAGATACATTAGCGGGAGCTACGAGCAGTACTTC
-	TRBV2	TRBJ2-7	-	CASSLRDGAYEQYF	TGTGCCAGCAGTTTACGGGACGGAGCCTACGAGCAGTACTTC
few	TRBV5-1	TRBJ1-4	-	CASSLSGVADEKLFF	TGCGCCAGCAGCTTAAGCGGGGTAGCGGATGAAAAACTGTTTTTT
-	TRBV4-1	TRBJ2-3	TRBD2	CASSQDGRREVNTQYF	TGCGCCAGCAGCCAAGATGGTAGACGGGAGGTTAATACGCAGTATTTT
-	TRBV9	TRBJ1-5	-	CASSTHPRGTDQPQHF	TGTGCCAGCAGCACTCATCCAAGGGGGACGGATCAGCCCCAGCATTTT
-	TRBV20-1	TRBJ1-2	-	CSARDTEEINGYTF	TGCAGTGCTAGAGACACGGAGGAGATTAATGGCTACACCTTC
-	TRBV11-2	TRBJ1-2	-	CASSALTPRYTF	TGTGCCAGCAGCGCGCTTACTCCCCGCTACACCTTC
few	TRBV28	TRBJ2-2	-	CASSLWPGGNTGELFF	TGTGCCAGCAGTTTATGGCCCGGGGGGAACACCGGGGAGCTGTTTTTT
once	TRBV20-1	TRBJ2-5	TRBD2	CSAPSPGGTQYF	TGCAGTGCCCCCAGTCCGGGGGGGACCCAGTACTTT
-	TRBV6-5	TRBJ2-7	-	CASSLFWKEGLGDEQYF	TGTGCCAGCAGTTTGTTCTGGAAGGAAGGGTTGGGGGACGAGCAGTACTTC
few	TRBV19	TRBJ1-2	-	CAVGESYYGYTF	TGTGCCGTAGGGGAATCCTACTATGGCTACACCTTC
-	TRBV6-6	TRBJ2-1	TRBD1	CAISPGQGGMGMNEQFF	TGTGCCATCAGCCCGGGACAGGGGGGGATGGGGATGAATGAGCAGTTCTTC
-	TRBV7-9	TRBJ2-3	-	CASSAAGGIHTDTQYF	TGTGCCAGCAGCGCCGCCGGGGGAATTCACACAGATACGCAGTATTTT
-	TRBV19	TRBJ1-4	TRBD1	CASSWGTGVEKLFF	TGTGCCAGTAGTTGGGGGACAGGAGTTGAAAAACTGTTTTTT
few	TRBV10-3	TRBJ1-2	-	CAISEFNGGGYTF	TGTGCCATCAGTGAATTCAACGGGGGGGGCTACACCTTC
-	TRBV2	TRBJ2-3	-	CAGSDRTGLQYF	TGTGCCGGCAGTGACCGAACGGGATTGCAGTATTTT
few	TRBV28	TRBJ2-7	-	CASRGRGSAYEQYF	TGTGCCAGCAGGGGGAGAGGGAGTGCCTACGAGCAGTACTTC
-	TRBV27	TRBJ2-7	-	CASSLERNHEQYF	TGTGCCAGCAGTCTAGAGCGTAACCACGAGCAGTACTTC
few	TRBV10-2	TRBJ1-1	-	CASSEGKNTEAFF	TGCGCCAGCAGTGAGGGCAAGAACACTGAAGCTTTCTTT
few	TRBV20-1	TRBJ1-1	-	CSARDRRQGNTEAFF	TGCAGTGCTAGAGATCGAAGGCAGGGGAACACTGAAGCTTTCTTT
few	TRBV19	TRBJ1-5	-	CASSTSTEAQPQHF	TGTGCCAGTAGTACCTCAACAGAGGCTCAGCCCCAGCATTTT
-	TRBV6-6	TRBJ1-2	-	CASSEWSVVGYTF	TGTGCCAGCAGTGAATGGTCTGTGGTTGGCTACACCTTC
-	TRBV12-3/TRBV12-4	TRBJ1-2	-	CASSWQGVGYGYTF	TGTGCCAGCAGTTGGCAGGGTGTGGGCTATGGCTACACCTTC
-	TRBV20-1	TRBJ2-7	-	CSASYGGPYEQYF	TGCAGTGCTAGTTATGGGGGTCCCTACGAGCAGTACTTC
few	TRBV20-1	TRBJ2-3	-	CSARASLVGGTDTQYF	TGCAGTGCTAGAGCTTCTCTAGTAGGAGGCACAGATACGCAGTATTTT
-	TRBV7-3	TRBJ1-2	-	CASSFSLDKGYGYTF	TGTGCCAGCAGCTTCTCTCTGGACAAAGGATATGGCTACACCTTC
-	TRBV25-1	TRBJ2-5	-	CASGRGGHLGETQYF	TGTGCCAGCGGCCGAGGGGGACACCTGGGAGAGACCCAGTACTTC
many	TRBV7-2	TRBJ1-1	-	CASSLGREAFF	TGTGCCAGCAGCTTGGGCCGTGAAGCTTTCTTT
-	TRBV30	TRBJ1-2	TRBD1	CAWSAGTGSGYTF	TGTGCCTGGAGTGCAGGGACAGGGAGCGGCTACACCTTC
-	TRBV7-8	TRBJ2-3	-	CASSLEGARNTQYF	TGTGCCAGCAGCTTAGAAGGTGCTAGAAATACGCAGTATTTT
few	TRBV19	TRBJ1-2	-	CASRKGSVDYGYTF	TGTGCCAGTAGGAAAGGCAGCGTGGACTATGGCTACACCTTC
-	TRBV12-3/TRBV12-4	TRBJ1-3	-	CASSFTGSTGNTIYF	TGTGCCAGCAGTTTCACAGGGAGTACTGGAAACACCATATATTTT
once	TRBV5-1	TRBJ2-1	-	CASSEPPGARYNEQFF	TGCGCCAGCAGCGAACCGCCAGGTGCGAGGTACAATGAGCAGTTCTTC
-	TRBV7-3	TRBJ1-1	-	CASSQGQGTFF	TGTGCCAGCAGCCAGGGGCAGGGAACCTTCTTT
-	TRBV30	TRBJ1-1	-	CAWSLEDLDTKAFF	TGTGCCTGGAGCCTAGAAGACTTGGACACTAAAGCTTTCTTT
few	TRBV7-2	TRBJ2-3	-	CASSLDPGTDTQYF	TGTGCCAGCAGCTTAGATCCAGGGACAGATACGCAGTATTTT
-	TRBV24-1	TRBJ2-1	-	CASSGGTRGGNEQFF	TGTGCCAGCAGTGGAGGGACCCGTGGGGGCAATGAGCAGTTCTTC
-	TRBV19	TRBJ1-5	TRBD1	CASSMGTGLSNQPQHF	TGTGCCAGTAGTATGGGGACAGGGTTGAGCAATCAGCCCCAGCATTTT
-	TRBV4-3	TRBJ1-1	-	CASSQVGTLAEAFF	TGCGCCAGCAGCCAAGTTGGGACATTGGCTGAAGCTTTCTTT
-	TRBV10-3	TRBJ1-2	TRBD1	CAISEGQGTANYGYTF	TGTGCCATCAGTGAGGGGCAGGGGACAGCTAACTATGGCTACACCTTC
many	TRBV19	TRBJ1-2	-	CASSRANYGYTF	TGTGCCAGTAGTCGAGCAAACTATGGCTACACCTTC
-	TRBV19	TRBJ2-7	-	CASSPRTGGEQYF	TGTGCCAGTAGTCCCCGGACTGGGGGCGAGCAGTACTTC
many	TRBV2	TRBJ2-7	-	CASSEGSSYEQYF	TGTGCCAGCAGCGAGGGATCGTCCTACGAGCAGTACTTC
few	TRBV7-3	TRBJ2-1	-	CASSRGGASSYNEQFF	TGTGCCAGCAGCAGAGGGGGGGCGAGCTCCTACAATGAGCAGTTCTTC
-	TRBV2	TRBJ2-7	-	CASSEEGIRDYEQYF	TGTGCCAGCAGTGAAGAGGGCATTAGGGACTACGAGCAGTACTTC
-	TRBV20-1	TRBJ1-1	TRBD1	CSARVGTGVTEAFF	TGCAGTGCTAGAGTTGGGACAGGGGTAACTGAAGCTTTCTTT
-	TRBV7-6	TRBJ2-2	-	CASSLLQSPGELFF	TGTGCTAGCAGCTTATTGCAGTCCCCTGGGGAGCTGTTTTTT
-	TRBV5-1	TRBJ2-7	-	CASSTYNSGGQYF	TGCGCCAGCAGCACATATAACAGTGGCGGGCAGTACTTC
many	TRBV7-8	TRBJ2-2	TRBD2	CASSMLREGVLFF	TGTGCCAGCAGCATGCTGAGGGAGGGCGTGCTGTTTTTT
-	TRBV7-2	TRBJ2-5	-	CASSFGRLETQYF	TGTGCCAGCAGCTTTGGCCGTCTAGAGACCCAGTACTTC